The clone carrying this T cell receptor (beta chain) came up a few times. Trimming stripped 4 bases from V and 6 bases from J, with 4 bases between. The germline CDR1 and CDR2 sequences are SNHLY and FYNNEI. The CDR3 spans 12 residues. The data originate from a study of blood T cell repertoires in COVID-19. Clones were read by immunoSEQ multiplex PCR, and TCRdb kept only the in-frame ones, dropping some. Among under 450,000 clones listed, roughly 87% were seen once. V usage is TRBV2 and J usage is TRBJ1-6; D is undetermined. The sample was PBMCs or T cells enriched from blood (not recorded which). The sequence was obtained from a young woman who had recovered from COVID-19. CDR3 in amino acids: CASSGSNSPLHF. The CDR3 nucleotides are TGTGCCAGCAGTGGGAGTAATTCACCCCTCCACTTT.